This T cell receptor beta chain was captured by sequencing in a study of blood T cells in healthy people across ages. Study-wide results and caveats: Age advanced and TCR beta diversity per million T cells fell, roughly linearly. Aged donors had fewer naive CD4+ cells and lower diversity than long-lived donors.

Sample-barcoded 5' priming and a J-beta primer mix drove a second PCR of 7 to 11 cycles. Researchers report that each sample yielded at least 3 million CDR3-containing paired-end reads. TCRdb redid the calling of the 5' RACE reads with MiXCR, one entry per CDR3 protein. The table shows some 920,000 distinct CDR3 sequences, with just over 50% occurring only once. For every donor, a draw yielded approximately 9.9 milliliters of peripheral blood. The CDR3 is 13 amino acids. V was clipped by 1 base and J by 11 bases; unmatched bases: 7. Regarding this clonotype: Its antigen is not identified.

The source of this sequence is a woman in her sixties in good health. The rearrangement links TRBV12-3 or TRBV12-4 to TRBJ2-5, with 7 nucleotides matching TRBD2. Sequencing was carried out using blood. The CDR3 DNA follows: TGTGCCAGCAGTTTAGAAATTAGGGGAGGGCAGTACTTC. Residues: CASSLEIRGGQYF.